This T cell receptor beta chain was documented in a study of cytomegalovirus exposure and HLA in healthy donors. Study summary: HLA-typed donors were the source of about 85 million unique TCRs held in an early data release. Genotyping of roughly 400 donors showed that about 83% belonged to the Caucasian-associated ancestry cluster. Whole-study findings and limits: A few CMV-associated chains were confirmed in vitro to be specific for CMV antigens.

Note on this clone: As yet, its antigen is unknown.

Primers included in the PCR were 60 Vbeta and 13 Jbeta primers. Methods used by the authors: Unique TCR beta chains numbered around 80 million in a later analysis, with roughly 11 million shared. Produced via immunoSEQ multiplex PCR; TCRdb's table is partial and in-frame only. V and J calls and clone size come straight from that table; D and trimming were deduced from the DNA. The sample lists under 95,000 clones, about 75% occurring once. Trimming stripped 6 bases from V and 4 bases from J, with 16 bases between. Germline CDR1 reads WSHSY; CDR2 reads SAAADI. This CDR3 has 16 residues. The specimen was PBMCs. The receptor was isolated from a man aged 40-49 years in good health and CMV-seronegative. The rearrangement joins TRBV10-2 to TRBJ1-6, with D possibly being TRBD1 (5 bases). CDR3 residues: CASSPADISYNSPLHF. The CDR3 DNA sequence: TGCGCCAGCAGCCCCGCGGACATCTCTTATAATTCACCCCTCCACTTT.